This TCR beta chain was recovered during a study of cytomegalovirus exposure and HLA in healthy donors. Regarding this clone: No antigen is known for it.

V was pared by 0 bases and J by 2 bases, with 5 bases of the junction left unmatched. The length of the CDR3 is 16 residues. CDR1 and CDR2 (germline): SGHRS, YFSETQ. This table comes from immunoSEQ multiplex PCR, and its TCRdb copy is limited to in-frame clones, with some not included. The sample contains 240,000 or so clones, approximately 86% of which appear only once. Whole-study findings and limits: The authors listed 180 or so TCR beta chains as cytomegalovirus-associated. Researchers reported that a few CMV-associated chains were confirmed in vitro as CMV antigen-specific. Many donors carried some public TCRs, although rarity characterized most TCR sequences.

This TCR came from a woman in her 30s in good health and CMV-seropositive. Source material: PBMCs. The chain links TRBV5-1 to TRBJ2-3; 8 bases fit TRBD1. The CDR3 DNA follows: TGCGCCAGCAGCTTGGCCGGGACAGGCCCCACAGATACGCAGTATTTT. This sequence encodes CASSLAGTGPTDTQYF.